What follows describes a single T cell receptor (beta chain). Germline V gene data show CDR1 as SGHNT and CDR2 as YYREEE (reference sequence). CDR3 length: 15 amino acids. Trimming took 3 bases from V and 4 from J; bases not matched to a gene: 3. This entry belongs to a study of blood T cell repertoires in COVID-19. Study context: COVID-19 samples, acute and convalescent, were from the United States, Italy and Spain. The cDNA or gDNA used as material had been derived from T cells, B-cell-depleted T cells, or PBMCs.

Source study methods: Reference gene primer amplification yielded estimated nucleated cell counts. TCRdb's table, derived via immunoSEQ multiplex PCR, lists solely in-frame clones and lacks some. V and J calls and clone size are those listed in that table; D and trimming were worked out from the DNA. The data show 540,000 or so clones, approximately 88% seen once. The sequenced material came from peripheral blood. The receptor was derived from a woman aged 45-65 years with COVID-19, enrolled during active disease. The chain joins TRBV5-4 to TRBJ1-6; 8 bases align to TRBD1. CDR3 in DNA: TGTGCCAGCAGCTGGGACAGGCTTTATAATTCACCCCTCCACTTT. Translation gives CASSWDRLYNSPLHF.